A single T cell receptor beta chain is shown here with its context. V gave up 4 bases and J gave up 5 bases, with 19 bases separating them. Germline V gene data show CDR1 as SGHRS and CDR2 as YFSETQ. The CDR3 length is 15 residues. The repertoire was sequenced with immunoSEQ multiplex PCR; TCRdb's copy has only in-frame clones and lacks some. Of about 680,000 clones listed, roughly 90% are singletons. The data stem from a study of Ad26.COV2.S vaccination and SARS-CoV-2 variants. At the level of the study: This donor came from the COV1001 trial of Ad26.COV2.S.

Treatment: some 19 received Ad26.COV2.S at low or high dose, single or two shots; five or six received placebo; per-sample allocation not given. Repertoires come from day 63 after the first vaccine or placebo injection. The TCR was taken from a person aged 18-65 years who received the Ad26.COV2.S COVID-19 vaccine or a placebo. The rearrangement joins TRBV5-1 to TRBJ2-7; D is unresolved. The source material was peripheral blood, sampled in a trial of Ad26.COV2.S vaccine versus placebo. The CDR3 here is CASSTTDPRVNEQYF. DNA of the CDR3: TGCGCCAGCAGCACGACCGACCCTCGGGTGAACGAGCAGTACTTC. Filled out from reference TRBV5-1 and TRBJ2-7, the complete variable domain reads KAGVTQTPRYLIKTRGQQVTLSCSPISGHRSVSWYQQTPGQGLQFLFEYFSETQRNKGNFPGRFSGRQFSNSRSEMNVSTLELGDSALYLCASSTTDPRVNEQYFGPGTRLTVT.